This TCR beta chain was sequenced for a study of regulatory T cells in long-lasting Graves disease. Study findings and constraints: Having few samples may have compromised the accuracy. Preferential use of TRBV28, TRBJ1-2 and TRBJ2-5 was seen in persistent disease.

Time point in this sample: newly diagnosed GD, antithyroid drugs for less than 3 months. Extracted PBMC RNA gave rise to the TCR library. The V gene's germline CDR1 is MNHEY and CDR2 SMNVEV (reference sequence). CDR3 length: 15 residues. The V gene end was trimmed by 0 bases and the J gene end by 2 bases; junction bases not matched to a gene: 0. This clonotype was seen a handful of times. Its specificity is not known. Arm-PCR of CDR3 regions and iRepertoire HTBI primers were the basis on which TCR beta libraries were built. TCRdb re-analysed the multiplex PCR reads in MiXCR, keeping a single row per CDR3 protein. Among fewer than 350,000 distinct CDR3 sequences listed, about 20% were seen once.

This receptor was obtained from a female donor with Graves disease. This rearrangement joins TRBV27 to TRBJ2-1; 8 nucleotides line up with TRBD2. The sample here was peripheral blood mononuclear cells (PBMCs), taken at new diagnosis, from a patient treated with antithyroid drugs. CDR3 coding DNA: TGTGCCAGCAGTTTATCTAGCGGGGCCTACAATGAGCAGTTCTTC. It translates to CASSLSSGAYNEQFF.